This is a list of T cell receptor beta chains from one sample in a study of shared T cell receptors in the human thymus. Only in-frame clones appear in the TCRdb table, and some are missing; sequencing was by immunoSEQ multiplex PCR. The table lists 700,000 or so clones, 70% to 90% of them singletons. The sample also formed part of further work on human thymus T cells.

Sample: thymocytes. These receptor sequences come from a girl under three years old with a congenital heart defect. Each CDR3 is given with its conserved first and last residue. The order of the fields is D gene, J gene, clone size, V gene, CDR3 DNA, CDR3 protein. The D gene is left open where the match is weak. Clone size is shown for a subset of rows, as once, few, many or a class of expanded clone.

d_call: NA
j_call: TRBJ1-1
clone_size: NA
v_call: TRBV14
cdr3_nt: TGTGCCAGCAGTGGAGTGAACACTGAAGCTTTCTTT
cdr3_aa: CASSGVNTEAFF

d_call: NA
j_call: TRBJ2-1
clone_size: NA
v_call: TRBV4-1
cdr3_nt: TGCGCCAGCAGCCAAGTAGCTAGAATTCCCCACAATGAGCAGTTCTTC
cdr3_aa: CASSQVARIPHNEQFF

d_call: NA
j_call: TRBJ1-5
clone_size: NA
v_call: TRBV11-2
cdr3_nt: TGTGCCAGCAGCTTCGGGGGGCCTCAGCCCCAGCATTTT
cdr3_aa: CASSFGGPQPQHF

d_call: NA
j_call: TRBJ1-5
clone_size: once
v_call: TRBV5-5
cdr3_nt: TGTGCCAGCAGCTTGGACAGGAGGGCCAATCAGCCCCAGCATTTT
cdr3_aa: CASSLDRRANQPQHF

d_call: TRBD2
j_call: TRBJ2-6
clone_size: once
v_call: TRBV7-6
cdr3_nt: TGTGCCAGCAGCTTCGGGACTAGCGGGGGGGCCAGAGGGGCCAACGTCCTGACTTTC
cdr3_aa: CASSFGTSGGARGANVLTF

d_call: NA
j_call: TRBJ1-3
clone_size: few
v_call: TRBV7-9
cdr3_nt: TGTGCCAGCAGCTTTCTACAGAGCCCCTCTGGAAACACCATATATTTT
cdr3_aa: CASSFLQSPSGNTIYF

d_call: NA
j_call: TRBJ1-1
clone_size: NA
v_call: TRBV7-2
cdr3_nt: TGTGCCAGCAGCTTAAGTACGGGGGGGAACACTGAAGCTTTCTTT
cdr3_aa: CASSLSTGGNTEAFF

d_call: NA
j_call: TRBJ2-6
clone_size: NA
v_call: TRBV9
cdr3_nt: TGTGCCAGCAGCGTAGCCGAAGGGGGCTCTGGGGCCAACGTCCTGACTTTC
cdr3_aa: CASSVAEGGSGANVLTF

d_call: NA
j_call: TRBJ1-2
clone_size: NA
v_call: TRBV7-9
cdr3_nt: TGTGCCAGCAGCACAGCGGGGTCCGGGGGTGGCTACACCTTC
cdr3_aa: CASSTAGSGGGYTF

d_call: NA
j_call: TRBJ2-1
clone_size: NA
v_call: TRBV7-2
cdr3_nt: TGTGCCAGCAGCTTAGCGTTGGGGGGAGATAATTCTTCCTACAATGAGCAGTTCTTC
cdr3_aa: CASSLALGGDNSSYNEQFF

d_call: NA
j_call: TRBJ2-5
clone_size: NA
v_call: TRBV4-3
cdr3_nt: TGCGCCAGCAGCCAAGACGAGGGAGGAGGGACCCAGTACTTC
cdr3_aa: CASSQDEGGGTQYF

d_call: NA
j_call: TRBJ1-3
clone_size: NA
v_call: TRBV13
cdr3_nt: TGTGCCAGCCGTCCCGGCAGGGGCGCCCTGTCTCGTAACACCATATATTTT
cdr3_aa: CASRPGRGALSRNTIYF

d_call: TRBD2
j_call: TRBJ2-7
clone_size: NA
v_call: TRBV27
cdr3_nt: TGTGCCAGCAGTCCCCGGACACAGTCTAGGAAGCGGGGAAGTTACGAGCAGTACTTC
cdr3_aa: CASSPRTQSRKRGSYEQYF

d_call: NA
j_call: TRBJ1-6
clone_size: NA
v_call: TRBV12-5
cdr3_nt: TGTGCTAGTGGTTTTGGGCCCCCCCTCCCATCCCACAATTCACCCCTCCACTTT
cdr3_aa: CASGFGPPLPSHNSPLHF

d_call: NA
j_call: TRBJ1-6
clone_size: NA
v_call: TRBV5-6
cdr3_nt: TGTGCCAGCAGCAGGGGACATTATAATTCACCCCTCCACTTT
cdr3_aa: CASSRGHYNSPLHF

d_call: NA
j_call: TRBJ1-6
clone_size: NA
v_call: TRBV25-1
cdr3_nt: TGTGCCAGCAGTGGACCCCGGGGTATTTCACCCCTCCACTTT
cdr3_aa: CASSGPRGISPLHF

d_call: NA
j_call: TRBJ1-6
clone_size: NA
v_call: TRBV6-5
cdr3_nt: TGTGCCAGCAGTTACAAACGGATCGGGTCACCCCTCCACTTT
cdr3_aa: CASSYKRIGSPLHF